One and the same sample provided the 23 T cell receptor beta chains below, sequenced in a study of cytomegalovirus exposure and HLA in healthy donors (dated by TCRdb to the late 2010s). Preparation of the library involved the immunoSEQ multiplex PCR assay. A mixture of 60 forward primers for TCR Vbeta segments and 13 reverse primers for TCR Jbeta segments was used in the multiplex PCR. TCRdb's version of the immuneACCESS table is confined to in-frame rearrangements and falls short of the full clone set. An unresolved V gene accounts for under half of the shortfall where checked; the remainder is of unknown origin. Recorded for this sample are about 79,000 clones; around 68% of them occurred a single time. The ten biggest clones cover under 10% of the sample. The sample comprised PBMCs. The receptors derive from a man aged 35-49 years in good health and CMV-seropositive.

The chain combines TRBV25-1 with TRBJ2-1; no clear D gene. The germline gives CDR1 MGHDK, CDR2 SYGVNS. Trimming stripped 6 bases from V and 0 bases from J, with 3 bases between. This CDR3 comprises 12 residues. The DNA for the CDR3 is TGTGCCAGCAGCCTCTCCTACAATGAGCAGTTCTTC. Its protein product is CASSLSYNEQFF.

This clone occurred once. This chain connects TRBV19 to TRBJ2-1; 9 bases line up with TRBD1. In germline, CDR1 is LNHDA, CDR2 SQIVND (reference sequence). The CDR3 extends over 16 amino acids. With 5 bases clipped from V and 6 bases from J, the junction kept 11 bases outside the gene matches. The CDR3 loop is CASSSDTGGWGNEQFF. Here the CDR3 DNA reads TGTGCCAGTAGTTCCGATACAGGGGGCTGGGGCAATGAGCAGTTCTTC.

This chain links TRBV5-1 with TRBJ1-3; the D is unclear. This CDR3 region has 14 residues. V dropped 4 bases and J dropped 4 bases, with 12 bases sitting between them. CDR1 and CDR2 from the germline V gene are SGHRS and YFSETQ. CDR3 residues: CASSADNPGNTIYF. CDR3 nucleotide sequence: TGCGCCAGCAGCGCGGATAACCCGGGAAACACCATATATTTT.

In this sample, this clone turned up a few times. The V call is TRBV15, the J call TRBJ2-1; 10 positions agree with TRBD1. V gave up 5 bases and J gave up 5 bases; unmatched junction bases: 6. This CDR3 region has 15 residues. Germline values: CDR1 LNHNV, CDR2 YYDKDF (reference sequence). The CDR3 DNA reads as TGTGCCACCAGCCCGCCGGGACAGGGGAACAATGAGCAGTTCTTC. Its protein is CATSPPGQGNNEQFF. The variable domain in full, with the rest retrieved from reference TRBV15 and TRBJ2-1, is DAMVIQNPRYQVTQFGKPVTLSCSQTLNHNVMYWYQQKSSQAPKLLFHYYDKDFNNEADTPDNFQSRRPNTSFCFLDIRSPGLGDTAMYLCATSPPGQGNNEQFFGPGTRLTVL.

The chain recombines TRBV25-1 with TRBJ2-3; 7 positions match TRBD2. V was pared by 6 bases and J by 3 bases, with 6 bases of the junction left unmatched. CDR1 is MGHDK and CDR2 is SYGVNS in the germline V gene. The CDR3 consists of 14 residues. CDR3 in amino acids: CASRICSGTDTQYF. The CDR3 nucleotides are TGTGCCAGCAGAATCTGTAGCGGGACAGATACGCAGTATTTT.

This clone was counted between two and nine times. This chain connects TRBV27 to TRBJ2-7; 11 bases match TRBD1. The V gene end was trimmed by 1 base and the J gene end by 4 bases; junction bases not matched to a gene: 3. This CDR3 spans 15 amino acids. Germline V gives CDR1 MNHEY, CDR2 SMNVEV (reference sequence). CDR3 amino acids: CASSLFGTGGYEQYF. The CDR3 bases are TGTGCCAGCAGTTTATTTGGGACAGGGGGATACGAGCAGTACTTC.

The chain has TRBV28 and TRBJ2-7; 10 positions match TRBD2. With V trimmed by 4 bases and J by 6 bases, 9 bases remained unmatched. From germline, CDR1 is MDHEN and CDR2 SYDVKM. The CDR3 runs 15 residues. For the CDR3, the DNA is TGTGCCAGCAGTTCGGGAGCGGGAGGGCACGTCGAGCAGTACTTC. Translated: CASSSGAGGHVEQYF.

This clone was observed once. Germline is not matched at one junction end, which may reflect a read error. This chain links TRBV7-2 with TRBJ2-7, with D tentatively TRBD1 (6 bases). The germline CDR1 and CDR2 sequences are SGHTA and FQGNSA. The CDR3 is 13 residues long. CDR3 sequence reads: CASTLQGIHEQYF. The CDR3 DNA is TGTGCCAGCACCTTACAGGGAATTCACGAGCAGTACTTC.

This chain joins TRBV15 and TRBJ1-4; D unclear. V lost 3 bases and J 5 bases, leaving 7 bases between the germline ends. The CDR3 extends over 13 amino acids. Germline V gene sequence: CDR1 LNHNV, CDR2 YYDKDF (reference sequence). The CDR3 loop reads CATSRNTNEKLFF. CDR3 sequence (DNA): TGTGCCACCAGCAGGAACACGAATGAAAAACTGTTTTTT.

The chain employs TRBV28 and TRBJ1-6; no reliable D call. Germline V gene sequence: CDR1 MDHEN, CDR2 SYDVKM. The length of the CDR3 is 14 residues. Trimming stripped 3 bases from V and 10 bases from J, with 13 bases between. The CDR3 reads CASSLTGSNSPLHF. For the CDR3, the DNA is TGTGCCAGCAGTTTGACCGGGTCGAACTCACCCCTCCACTTT. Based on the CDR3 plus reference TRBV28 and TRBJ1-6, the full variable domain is DVKVTQSSRYLVKRTGEKVFLECVQDMDHENMFWYRQDPGLGLRLIYFSYDVKMKEKGDIPEGYSVSREKKERFSLILESASTNQTSMYLCASSLTGSNSPLHFGNGTRLTVT.

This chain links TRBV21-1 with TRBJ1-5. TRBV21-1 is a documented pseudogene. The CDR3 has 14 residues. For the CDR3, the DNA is TGTGCCAGCAGCAAAGGTTATCGCAATCAGCCCCAGCATTTT. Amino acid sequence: CASSKGYRNQPQHF.

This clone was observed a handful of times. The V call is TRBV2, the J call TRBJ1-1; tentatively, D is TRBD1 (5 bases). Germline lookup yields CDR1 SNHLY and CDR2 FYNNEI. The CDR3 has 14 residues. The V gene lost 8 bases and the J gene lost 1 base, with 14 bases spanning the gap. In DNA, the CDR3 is TGTGCCAGCTCGTTCCGGGGGTGGAACACTGAAGCTTTCTTT. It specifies CASSFRGWNTEAFF.

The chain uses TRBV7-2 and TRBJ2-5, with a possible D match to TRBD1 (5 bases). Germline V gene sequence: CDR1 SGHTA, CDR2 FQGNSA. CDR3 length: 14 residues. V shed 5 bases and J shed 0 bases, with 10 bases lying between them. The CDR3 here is CASSAQGYQETQYF. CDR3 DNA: TGTGCCAGCAGCGCCCAGGGATACCAAGAGACCCAGTACTTC.

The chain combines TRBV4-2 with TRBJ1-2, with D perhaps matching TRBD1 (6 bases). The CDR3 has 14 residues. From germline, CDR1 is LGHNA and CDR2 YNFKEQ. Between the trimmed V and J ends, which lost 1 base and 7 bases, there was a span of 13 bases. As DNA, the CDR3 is TGTGCCAGCAGCCAAGTACCAGGGGCGAGTGGCTACACCTTC. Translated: CASSQVPGASGYTF.

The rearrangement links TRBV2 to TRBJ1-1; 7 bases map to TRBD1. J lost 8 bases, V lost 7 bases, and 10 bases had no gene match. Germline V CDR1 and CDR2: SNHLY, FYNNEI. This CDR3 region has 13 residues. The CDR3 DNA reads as TGTGCCAGCAATCGACAGGGTCCCGACGAAGCTTTCTTT. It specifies CASNRQGPDEAFF.

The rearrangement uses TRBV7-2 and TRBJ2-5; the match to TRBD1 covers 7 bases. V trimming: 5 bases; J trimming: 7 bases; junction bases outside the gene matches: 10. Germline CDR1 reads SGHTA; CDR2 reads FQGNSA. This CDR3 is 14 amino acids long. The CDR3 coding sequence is TGTGCCAGCAGCACGGGGACAGTCGGACGGACCCAGTACTTC. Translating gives CASSTGTVGRTQYF.

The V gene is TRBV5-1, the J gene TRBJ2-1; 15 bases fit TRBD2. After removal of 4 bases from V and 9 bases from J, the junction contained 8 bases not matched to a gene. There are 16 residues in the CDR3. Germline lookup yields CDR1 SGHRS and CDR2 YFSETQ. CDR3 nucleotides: TGCGCCAGCAGCGCCGGACTAGCGGGAGGGGTCGGTGAGCAGTTCTTC. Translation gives CASSAGLAGGVGEQFF.

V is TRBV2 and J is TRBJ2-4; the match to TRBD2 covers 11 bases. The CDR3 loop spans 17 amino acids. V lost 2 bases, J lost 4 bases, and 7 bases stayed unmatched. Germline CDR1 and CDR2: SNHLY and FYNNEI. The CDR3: CASSERVAGGEKNIQYF. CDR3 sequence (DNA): TGTGCCAGCAGTGAAAGGGTAGCGGGGGGGGAGAAAAACATTCAGTACTTC.

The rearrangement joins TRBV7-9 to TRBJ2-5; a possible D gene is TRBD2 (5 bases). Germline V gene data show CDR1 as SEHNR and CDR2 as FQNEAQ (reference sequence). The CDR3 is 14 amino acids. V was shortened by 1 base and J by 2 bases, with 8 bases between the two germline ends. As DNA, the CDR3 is TGTGCCAGCAGCTTAGATCGGAGGCAAGAGACCCAGTACTTC. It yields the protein CASSLDRRQETQYF.

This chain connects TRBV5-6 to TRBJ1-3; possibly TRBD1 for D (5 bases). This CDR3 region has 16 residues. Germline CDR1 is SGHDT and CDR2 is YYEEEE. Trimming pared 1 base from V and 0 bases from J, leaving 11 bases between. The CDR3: CASSLFQGYSGNTIYF. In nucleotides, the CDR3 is TGTGCCAGCAGCTTGTTCCAGGGTTACTCTGGAAACACCATATATTTT.

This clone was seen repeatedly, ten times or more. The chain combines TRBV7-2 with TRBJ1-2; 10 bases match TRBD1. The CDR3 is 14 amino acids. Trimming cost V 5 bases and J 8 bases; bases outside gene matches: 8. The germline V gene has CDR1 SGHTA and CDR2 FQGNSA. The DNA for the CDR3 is TGTGCCAGCAGCATTCAGCCGACAGGGGGCGGCTACACCTTC. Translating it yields CASSIQPTGGGYTF. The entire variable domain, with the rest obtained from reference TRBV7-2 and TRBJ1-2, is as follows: GAGVSQSPSNKVTEKGKDVELRCDPISGHTALYWYRQSLGQGLEFLIYFQGNSAPDKSGLPSDRFSAERTGGSVSTLTIQRTQQEDSAVYLCASSIQPTGGGYTFGSGTRLTVV.

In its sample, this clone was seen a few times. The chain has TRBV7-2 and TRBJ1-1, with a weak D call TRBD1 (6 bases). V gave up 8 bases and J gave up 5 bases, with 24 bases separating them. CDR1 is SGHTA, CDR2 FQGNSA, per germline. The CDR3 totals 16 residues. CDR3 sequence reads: CASCYRDEPQRTEAFF. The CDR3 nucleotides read TGTGCCAGCTGTTACAGGGATGAGCCCCAGCGGACTGAAGCTTTCTTT.

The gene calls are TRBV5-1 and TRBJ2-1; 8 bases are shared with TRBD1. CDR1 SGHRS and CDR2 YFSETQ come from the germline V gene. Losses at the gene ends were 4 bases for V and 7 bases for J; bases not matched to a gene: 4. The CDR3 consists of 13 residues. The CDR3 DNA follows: TGCGCCAGCAGCGAGGACAGGGTAAATGAGCAGTTCTTC. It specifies CASSEDRVNEQFF.